This entry describes one TCR beta chain. Its specificity is unknown. This record belongs to a study of early T cells in non-severe SARS-CoV-2 infection. Study as a whole: Sequenced material consisted of bulk RNA (from unsorted whole blood), and chains were unpaired.

General study points: Private and CD4 specificities were missed by VDJdb matching, which favored anti-spike CD8 responses.

Unique molecular identifiers were attached to individual cDNA molecules. TCRdb reanalysed the 5' RACE reads using MiXCR and keeps one entry per CDR3 protein. The data hold tens of thousands of distinct CDR3 sequences, with roughly 14% observed a single time. V lost 2 bases and J lost 0, with 10 bases in between. This CDR3 has 15 amino acids. Germline CDR1 reads SGDLS; CDR2 reads YYNGEE. The sequence was obtained from an adult who was a healthcare worker with PCR-confirmed SARS-CoV-2 infection or an uninfected control (not recorded which). Specimen: whole blood. The V gene is TRBV9, the J gene TRBJ2-3; tentative D call: TRBD1 (5 bases). Here the CDR3 DNA reads TGTGCCAGCAGCGTCCAGGGTCTCAGCACAGATACGCAGTATTTT. Its protein product is CASSVQGLSTDTQYF.